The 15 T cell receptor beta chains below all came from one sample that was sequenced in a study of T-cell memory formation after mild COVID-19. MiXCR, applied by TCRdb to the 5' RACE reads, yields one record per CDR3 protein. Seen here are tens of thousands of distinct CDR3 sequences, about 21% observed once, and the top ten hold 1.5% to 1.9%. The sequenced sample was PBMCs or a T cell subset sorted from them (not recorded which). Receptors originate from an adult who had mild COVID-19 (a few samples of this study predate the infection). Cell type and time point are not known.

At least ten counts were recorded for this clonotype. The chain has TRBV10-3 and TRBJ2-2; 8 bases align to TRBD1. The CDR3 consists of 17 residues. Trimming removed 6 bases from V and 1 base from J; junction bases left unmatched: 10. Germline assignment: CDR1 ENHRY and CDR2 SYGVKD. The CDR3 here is CAIRIGGTGQNTGELFF. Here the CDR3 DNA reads TGTGCCATCAGAATTGGCGGGACAGGACAGAACACCGGGGAGCTGTTTTTT.

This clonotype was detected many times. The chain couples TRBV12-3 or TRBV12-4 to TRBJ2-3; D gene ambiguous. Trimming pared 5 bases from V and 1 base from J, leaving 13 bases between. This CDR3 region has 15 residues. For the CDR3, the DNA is TGTGCCAGCAGTCTCTCAGGAGCCCGCACAGATACGCAGTATTTT. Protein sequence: CASSLSGARTDTQYF.

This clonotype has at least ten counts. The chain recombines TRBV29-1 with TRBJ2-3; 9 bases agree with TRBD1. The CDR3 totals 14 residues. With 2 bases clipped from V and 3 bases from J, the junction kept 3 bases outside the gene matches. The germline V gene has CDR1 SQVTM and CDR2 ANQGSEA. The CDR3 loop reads CSVERGTGTDTQYF. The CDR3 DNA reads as TGCAGCGTTGAAAGAGGGACAGGGACAGATACGCAGTATTTT.

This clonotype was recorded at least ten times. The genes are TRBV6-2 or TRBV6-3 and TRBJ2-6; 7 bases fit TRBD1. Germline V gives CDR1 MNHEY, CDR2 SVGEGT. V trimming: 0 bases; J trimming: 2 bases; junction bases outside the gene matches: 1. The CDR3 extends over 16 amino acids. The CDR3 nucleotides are TGTGCCAGCAGTTACTCCGACAGGGCTGGGGCCAACGTCCTGACTTTC. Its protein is CASSYSDRAGANVLTF.

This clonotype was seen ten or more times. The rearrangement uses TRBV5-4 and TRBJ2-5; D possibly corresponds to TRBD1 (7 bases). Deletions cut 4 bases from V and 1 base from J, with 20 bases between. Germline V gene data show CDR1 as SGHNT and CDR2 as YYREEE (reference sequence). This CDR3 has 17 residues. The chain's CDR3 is CASSARISRGVQETQYF. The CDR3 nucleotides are TGTGCCAGCAGCGCACGTATCTCCAGGGGGGTCCAAGAGACCCAGTACTTC.

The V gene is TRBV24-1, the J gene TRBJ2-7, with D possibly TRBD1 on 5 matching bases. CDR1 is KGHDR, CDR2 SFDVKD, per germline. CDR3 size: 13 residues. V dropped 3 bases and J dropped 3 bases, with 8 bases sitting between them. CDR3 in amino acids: CATSDVDSYEQYF. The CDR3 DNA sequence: TGTGCCACCAGTGATGTCGACAGCTACGAGCAGTACTTC.

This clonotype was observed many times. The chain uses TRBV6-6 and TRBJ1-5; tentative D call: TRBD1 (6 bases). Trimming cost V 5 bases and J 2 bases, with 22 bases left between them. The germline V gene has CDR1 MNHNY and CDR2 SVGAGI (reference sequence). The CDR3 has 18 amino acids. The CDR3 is CASSKQIGGARGNQPQHF. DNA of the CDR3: TGTGCCAGCAGTAAACAAATTGGGGGGGCGAGGGGCAATCAGCCCCAGCATTTT.

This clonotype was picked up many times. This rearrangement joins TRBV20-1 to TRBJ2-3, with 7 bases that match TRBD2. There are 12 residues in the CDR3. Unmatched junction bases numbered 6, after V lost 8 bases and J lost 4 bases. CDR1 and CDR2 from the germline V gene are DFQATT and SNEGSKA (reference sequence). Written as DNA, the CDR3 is TGCAGTACGGTCCGGGGGGCAGATACGCAGTATTTT. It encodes CSTVRGADTQYF.

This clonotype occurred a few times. CDR3 in DNA: TGCGCCAGCAGCCAGATATTCCGGGACGCCTCCTACGAGCAGTACTTC. Its protein is CASSQIFRDASYEQYF. The V call is TRBV4-3, the J call TRBJ2-7; tentatively, D is TRBD1 or TRBD2 (5 bases each). This CDR3 comprises 16 residues. Trimming took off 3 bases at V and 0 bases at J, with 15 bases between the two ends. CDR1 LGHNA and CDR2 YSLEER come from the germline V gene.

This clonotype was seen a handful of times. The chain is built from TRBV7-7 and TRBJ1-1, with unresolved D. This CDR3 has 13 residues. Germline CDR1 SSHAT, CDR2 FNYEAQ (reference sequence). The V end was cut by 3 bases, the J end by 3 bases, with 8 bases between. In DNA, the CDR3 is TGTGCCAGCAGCTTCGGCGAGTACACTGAAGCTTTCTTT. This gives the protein CASSFGEYTEAFF.

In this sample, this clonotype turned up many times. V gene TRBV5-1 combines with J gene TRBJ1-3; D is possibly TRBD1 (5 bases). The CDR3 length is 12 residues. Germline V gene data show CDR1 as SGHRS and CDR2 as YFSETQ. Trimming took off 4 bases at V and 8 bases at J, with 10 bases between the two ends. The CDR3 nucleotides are TGCGCCAGCAGCCGGTCCAGGGACACCATATATTTT. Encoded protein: CASSRSRDTIYF.

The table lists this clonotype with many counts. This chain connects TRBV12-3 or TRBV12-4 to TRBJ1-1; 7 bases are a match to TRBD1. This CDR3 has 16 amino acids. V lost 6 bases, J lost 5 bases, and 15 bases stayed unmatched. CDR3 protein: CASSFRRQGWQTEAFF. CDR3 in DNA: TGTGCCAGCAGCTTTAGACGACAGGGATGGCAGACTGAAGCTTTCTTT.

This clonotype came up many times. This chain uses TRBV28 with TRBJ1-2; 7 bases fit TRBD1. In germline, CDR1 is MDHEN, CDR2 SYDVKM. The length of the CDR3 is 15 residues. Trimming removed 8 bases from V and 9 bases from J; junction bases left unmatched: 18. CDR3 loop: CASFSGQLLGTSYTF. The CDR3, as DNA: TGTGCCAGCTTCTCGGGACAGCTCCTCGGGACTAGCTACACCTTC.

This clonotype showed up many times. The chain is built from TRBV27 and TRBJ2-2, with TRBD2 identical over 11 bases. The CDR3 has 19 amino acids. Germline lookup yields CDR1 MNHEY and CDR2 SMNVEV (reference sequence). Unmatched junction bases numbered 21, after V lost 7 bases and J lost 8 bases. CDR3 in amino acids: CASTLYAQGTSGNRGELFF. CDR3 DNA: TGTGCCAGCACCCTTTATGCCCAGGGGACTAGCGGCAACAGAGGGGAGCTGTTTTTT.

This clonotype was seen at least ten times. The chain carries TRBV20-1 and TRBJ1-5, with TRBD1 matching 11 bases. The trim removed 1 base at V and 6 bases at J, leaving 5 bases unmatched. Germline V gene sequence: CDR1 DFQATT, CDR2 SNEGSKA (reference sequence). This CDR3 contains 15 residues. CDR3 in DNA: TGCAGTGCTAGAGGGGACAGGGGGTTAAGTCAGCCCCAGCATTTT. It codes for CSARGDRGLSQPQHF.